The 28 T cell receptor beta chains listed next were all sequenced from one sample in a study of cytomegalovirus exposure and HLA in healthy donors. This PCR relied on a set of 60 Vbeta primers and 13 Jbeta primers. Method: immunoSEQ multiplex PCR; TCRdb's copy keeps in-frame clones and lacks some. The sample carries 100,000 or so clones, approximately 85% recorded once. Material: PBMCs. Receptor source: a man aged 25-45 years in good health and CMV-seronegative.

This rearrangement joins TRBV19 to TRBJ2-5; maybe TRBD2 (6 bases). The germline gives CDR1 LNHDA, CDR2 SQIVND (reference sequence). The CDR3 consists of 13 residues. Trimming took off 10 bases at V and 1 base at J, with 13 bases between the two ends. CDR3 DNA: TGTGCCACCTCCATGACTAGCCAAGAGACCCAGTACTTC. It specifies CATSMTSQETQYF.

CDR3 nucleotides: TGTGCCAGCAGCCGGGGACTAGCGGGGCTAAGTTCGAACACCGGGGAGCTGTTTTTT. This codes for CASSRGLAGLSSNTGELFF. The V and J genes are TRBV7-9 and TRBJ2-2, with 13 bases fitting TRBD2. Germline loops: CDR1 SEHNR, CDR2 FQNEAQ (reference sequence). The CDR3 is 19 residues long. V lost 5 bases to trimming and J lost 0 bases; unmatched junction nucleotides: 9.

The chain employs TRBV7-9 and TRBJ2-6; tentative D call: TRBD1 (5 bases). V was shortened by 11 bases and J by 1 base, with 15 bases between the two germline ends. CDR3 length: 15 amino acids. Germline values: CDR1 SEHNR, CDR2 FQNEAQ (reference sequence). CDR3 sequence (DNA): TGTGCCTTCCTCTTAGCAGGGTCTGGGGCCAACGTCCTGACTTTC. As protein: CAFLLAGSGANVLTF.

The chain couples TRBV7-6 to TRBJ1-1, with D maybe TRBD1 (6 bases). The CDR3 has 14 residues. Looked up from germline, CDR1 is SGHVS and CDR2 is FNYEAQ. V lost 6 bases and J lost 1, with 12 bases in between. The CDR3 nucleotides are TGTGCCAGCAGTCCAAGGACAGCGAACACTGAAGCTTTCTTT. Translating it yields CASSPRTANTEAFF.

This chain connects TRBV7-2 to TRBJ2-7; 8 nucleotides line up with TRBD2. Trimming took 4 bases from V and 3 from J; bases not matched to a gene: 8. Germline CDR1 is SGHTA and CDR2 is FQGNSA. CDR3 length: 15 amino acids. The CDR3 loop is CASSSEAGAGYEQYF. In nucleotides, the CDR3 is TGTGCCAGCAGCTCGGAAGCGGGAGCGGGCTACGAGCAGTACTTC.

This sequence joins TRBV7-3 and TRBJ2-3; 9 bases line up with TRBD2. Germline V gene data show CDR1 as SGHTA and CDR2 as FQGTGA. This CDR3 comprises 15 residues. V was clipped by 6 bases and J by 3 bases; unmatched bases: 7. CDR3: CASSGSGRRTDTQYF. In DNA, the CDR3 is TGTGCCAGCAGTGGGAGCGGGAGGCGGACAGATACGCAGTATTTT.

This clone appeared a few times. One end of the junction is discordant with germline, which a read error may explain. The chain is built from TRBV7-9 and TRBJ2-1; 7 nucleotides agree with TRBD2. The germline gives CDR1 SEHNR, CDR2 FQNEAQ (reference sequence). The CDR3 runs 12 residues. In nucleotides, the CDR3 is TGTTCCAGCGGGGAGGGGCAGAATGAGCAGTTCTTC. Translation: CSSGEGQNEQFF. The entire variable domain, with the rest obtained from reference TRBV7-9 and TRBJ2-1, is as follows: DTGVSQNPRHKITKRGQNVTFRCDPISEHNRLYWYRQTLGQGPEFLTYFQNEAQLEKSRLLSDRFSAERPKGSFSTLEIQRTEQGDSAMYLCSSGEGQNEQFFGPGTRLTVL.

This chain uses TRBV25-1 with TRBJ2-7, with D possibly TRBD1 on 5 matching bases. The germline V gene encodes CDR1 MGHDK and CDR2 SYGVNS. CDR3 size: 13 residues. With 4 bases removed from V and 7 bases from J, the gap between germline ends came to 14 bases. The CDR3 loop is CASSARMGREQYF. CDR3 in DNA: TGTGCCAGCAGTGCCCGGATGGGGCGGGAGCAGTACTTC.

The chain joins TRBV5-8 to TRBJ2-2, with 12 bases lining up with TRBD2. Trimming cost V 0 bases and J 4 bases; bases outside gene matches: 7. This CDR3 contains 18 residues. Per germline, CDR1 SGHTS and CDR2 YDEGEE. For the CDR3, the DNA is TGTGCCAGCAGCTTGGTCCTAGCGGGGGGGCCTGGCACCGGGGAGCTGTTTTTT. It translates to CASSLVLAGGPGTGELFF.

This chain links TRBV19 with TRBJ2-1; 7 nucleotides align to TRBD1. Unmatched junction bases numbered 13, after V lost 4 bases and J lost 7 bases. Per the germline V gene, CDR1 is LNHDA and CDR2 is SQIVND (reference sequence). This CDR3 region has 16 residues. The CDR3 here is CASSTLDRVRLNEQFF. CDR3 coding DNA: TGTGCCAGTAGTACCCTAGACAGGGTAAGGTTGAATGAGCAGTTCTTC.

CDR3 residues: CASSFRTSDYEQYF. CDR3 nucleotides: TGTGCCAGTAGTTTCCGGACTAGCGACTACGAGCAGTACTTC. V is TRBV19 and J is TRBJ2-7, with 9 bases aligning to TRBD2. This CDR3 spans 14 amino acids. The J segment lost 3 bases and the V segment lost 5 bases, leaving 5 bases of the junction unmatched. Germline values: CDR1 LNHDA, CDR2 SQIVND (reference sequence).

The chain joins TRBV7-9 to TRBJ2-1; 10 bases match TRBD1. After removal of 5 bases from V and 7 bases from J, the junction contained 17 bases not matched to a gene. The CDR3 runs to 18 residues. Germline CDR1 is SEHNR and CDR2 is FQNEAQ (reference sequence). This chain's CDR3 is CASSLRSRNGTGVNEQFF. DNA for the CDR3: TGTGCCAGCAGCCTCAGATCCCGTAATGGGACAGGGGTTAATGAGCAGTTCTTC.

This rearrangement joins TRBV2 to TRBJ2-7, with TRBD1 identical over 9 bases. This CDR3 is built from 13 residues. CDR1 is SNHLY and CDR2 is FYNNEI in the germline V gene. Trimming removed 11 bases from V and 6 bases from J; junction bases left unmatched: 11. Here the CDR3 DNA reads TGTGCCGCGCATTCGGACAGGGGAGGCGAGCAGTACTTC. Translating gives CAAHSDRGGEQYF.

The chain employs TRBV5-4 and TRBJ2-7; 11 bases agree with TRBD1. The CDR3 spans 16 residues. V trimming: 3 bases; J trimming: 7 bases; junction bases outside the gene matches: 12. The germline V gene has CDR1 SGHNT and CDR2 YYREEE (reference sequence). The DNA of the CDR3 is TGTGCCAGCAGCTCCCATCAAGGACAGGGGGCTTATGAGCAGTACTTC. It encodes CASSSHQGQGAYEQYF.

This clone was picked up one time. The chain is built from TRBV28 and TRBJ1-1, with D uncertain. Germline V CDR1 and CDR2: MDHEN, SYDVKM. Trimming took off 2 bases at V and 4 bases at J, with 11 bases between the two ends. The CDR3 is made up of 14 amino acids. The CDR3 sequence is CASSLREPSTEAFF. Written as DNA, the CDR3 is TGTGCCAGCAGTTTACGGGAACCTTCCACTGAAGCTTTCTTT.

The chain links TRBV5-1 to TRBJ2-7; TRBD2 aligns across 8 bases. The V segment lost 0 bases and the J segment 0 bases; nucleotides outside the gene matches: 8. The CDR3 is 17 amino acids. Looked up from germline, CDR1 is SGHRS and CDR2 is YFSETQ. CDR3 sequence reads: CASSLGPGGDFSYEQYF. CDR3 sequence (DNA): TGCGCCAGCAGCTTGGGACCGGGGGGGGATTTCTCCTACGAGCAGTACTTC.

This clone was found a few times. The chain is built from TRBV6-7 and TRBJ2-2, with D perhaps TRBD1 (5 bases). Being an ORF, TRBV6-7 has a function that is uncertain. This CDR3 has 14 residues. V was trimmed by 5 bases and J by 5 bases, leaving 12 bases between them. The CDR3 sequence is CASSPHKGTGELFF. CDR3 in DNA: TGTGCCAGCAGTCCCCACAAGGGGACCGGGGAGCTGTTTTTT.

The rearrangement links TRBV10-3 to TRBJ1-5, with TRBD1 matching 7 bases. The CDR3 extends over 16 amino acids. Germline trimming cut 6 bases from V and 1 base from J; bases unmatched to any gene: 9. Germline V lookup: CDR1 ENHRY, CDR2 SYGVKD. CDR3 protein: CAISKTGKESNQPQHF. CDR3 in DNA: TGTGCCATCAGCAAGACAGGGAAGGAAAGCAATCAGCCCCAGCATTTT.

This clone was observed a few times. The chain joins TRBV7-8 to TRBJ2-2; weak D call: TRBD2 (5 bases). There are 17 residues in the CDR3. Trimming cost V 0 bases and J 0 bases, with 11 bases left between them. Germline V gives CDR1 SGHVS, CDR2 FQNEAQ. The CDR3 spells CASSLARLLPNTGELFF. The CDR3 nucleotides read TGTGCCAGCAGCTTAGCGCGACTACTACCGAACACCGGGGAGCTGTTTTTT.

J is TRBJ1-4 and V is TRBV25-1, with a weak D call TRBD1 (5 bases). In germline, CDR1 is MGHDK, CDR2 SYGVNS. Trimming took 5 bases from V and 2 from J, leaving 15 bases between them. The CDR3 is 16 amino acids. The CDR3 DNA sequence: TGTGCCAGCAGTCCCTCTGGTTACAGGACTAATGAAAAACTGTTTTTT. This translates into CASSPSGYRTNEKLFF.

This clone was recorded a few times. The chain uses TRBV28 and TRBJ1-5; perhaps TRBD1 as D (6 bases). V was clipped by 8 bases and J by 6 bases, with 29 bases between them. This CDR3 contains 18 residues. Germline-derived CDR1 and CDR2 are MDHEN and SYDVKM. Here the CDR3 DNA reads TGTGCCAGCCGAGACCGCATGAAACAGGGATATAGGGGTCAGCCCCAGCATTTT. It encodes CASRDRMKQGYRGQPQHF.

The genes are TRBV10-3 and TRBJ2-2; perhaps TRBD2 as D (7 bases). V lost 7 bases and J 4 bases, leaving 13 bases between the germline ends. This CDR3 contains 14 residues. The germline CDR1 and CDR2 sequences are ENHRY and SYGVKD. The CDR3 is CAITGGPVTGELFF. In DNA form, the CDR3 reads TGTGCCATCACCGGGGGGCCGGTCACCGGGGAGCTGTTTTTT.

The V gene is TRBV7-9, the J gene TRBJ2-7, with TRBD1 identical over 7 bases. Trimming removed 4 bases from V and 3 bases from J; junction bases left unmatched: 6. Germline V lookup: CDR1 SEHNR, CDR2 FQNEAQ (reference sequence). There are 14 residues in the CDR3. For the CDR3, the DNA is TGTGCCAGCAGCTACCCGGGACAGAACTACGAGCAGTACTTC. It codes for CASSYPGQNYEQYF.

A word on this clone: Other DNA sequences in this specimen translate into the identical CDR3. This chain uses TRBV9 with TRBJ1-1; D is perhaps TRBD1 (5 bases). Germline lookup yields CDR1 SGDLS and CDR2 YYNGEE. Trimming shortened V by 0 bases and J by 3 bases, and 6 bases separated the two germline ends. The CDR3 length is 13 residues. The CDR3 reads CASSVGGDTEAFF. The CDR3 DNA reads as TGTGCCAGCAGCGTAGGGGGGGACACTGAAGCTTTCTTT. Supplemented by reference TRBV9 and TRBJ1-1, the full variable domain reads DSGVTQTPKHLITATGQRVTLRCSPRSGDLSVYWYQQSLDQGLQFLIQYYNGEERAKGNILERFSAQQFPDLHSELNLSSLELGDSALYFCASSVGGDTEAFFGQGTRLTVV.

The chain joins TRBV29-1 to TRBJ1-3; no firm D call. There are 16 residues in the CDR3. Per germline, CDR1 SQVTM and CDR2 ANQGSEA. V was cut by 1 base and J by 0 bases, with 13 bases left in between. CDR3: CSVEGRTPGSGNTIYF. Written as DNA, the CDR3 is TGCAGCGTTGAAGGGAGGACCCCTGGCTCTGGAAACACCATATATTTT.

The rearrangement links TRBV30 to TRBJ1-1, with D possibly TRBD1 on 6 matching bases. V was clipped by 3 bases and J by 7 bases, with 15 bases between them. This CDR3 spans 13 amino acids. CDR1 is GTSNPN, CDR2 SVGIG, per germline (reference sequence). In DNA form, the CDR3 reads TGTGCCTGGAGCCCGGGACAAGTCATTGAAGCTTTCTTT. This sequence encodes CAWSPGQVIEAFF.

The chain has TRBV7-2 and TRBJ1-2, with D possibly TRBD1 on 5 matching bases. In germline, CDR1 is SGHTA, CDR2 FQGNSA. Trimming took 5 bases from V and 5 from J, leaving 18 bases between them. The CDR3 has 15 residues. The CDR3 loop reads CASSPGGVLRYGYTF. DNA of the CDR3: TGTGCCAGCAGCCCGGGGGGAGTGCTTAGGTATGGCTACACCTTC.

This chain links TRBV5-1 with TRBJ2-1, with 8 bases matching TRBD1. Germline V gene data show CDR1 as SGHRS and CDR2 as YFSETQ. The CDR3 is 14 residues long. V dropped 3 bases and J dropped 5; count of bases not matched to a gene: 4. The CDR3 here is CASSSGGADNEQFF. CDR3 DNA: TGCGCCAGCAGCTCAGGGGGCGCGGACAATGAGCAGTTCTTC. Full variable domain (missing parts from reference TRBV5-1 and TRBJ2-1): KAGVTQTPRYLIKTRGQQVTLSCSPISGHRSVSWYQQTPGQGLQFLFEYFSETQRNKGNFPGRFSGRQFSNSRSEMNVSTLELGDSALYLCASSSGGADNEQFFGPGTRLTVL.